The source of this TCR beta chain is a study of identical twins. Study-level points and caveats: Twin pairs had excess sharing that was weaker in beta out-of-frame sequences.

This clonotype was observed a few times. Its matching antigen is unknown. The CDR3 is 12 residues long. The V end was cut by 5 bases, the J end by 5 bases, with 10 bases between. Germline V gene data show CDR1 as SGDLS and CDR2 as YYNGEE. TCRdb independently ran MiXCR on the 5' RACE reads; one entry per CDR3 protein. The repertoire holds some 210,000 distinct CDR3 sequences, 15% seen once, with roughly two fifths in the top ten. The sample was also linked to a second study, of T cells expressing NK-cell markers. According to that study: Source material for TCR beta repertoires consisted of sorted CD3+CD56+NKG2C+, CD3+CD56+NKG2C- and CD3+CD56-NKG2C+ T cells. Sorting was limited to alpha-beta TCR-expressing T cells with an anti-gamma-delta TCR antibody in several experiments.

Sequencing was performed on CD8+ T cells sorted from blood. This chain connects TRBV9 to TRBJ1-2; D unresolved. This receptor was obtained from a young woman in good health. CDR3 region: CASRGAKYGYTF. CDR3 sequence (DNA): TGTGCCAGCAGGGGAGCCAAATATGGCTACACCTTC.